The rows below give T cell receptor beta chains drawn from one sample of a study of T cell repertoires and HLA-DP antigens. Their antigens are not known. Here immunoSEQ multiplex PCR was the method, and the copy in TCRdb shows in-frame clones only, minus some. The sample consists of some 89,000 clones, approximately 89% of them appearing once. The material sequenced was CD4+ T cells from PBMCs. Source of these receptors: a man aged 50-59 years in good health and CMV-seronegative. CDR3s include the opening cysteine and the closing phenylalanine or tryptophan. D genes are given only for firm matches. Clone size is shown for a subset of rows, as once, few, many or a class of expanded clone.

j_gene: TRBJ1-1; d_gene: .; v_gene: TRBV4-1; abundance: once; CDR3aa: CASSRMGGGANTEAFF; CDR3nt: TGCGCCAGCAGCCGCATGGGGGGCGGAGCGAACACTGAAGCTTTCTTT
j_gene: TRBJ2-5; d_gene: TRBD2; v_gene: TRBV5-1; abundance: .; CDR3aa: CASSFPLAGGKETQYF; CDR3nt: TGCGCCAGCAGCTTTCCACTAGCGGGGGGTAAAGAGACCCAGTACTTC
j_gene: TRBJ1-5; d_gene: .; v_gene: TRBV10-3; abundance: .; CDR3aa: CASGVDNQPQHF; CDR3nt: TGTGCCTCCGGGGTCGACAATCAGCCCCAGCATTTT
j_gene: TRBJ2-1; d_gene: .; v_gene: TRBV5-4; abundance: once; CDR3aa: CASSTRYNEQFF; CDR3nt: TGTGCCAGCAGCACCCGGTACAATGAGCAGTTCTTC
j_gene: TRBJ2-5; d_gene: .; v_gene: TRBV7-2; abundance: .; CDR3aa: CASSSRAGQLTQYF; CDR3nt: TGTGCCAGCAGCTCACGAGCGGGACAGTTGACCCAGTACTTC
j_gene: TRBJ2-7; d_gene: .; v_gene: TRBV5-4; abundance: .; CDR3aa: CASSLDFYEQYF; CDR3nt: TGTGCCAGCAGCCTGGATTTCTACGAGCAGTACTTC
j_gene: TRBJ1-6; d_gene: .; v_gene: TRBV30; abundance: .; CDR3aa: CASGLRGYNSPLHF; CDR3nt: TGTGCCTCGGGACTCCGGGGGTATAATTCACCCCTCCACTTT
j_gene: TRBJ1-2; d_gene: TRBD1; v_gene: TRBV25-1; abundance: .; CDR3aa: CASRVDHRGGYTF; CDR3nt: TGTGCCAGCAGGGTTGATCACAGGGGTGGCTACACCTTC
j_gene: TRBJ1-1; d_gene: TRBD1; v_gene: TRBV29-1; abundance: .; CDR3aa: CSVNRGMNTEAFF; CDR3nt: TGCAGCGTAAACAGGGGAATGAACACTGAAGCTTTCTTT
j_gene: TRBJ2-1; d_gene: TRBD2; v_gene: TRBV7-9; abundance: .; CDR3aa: CASSLASSGRGEFF; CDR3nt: TGTGCCAGCAGCTTAGCCTCTAGCGGGAGGGGGGAGTTCTTC
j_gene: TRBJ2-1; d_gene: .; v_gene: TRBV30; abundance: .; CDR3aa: CAWSYTGPLAHEQFF; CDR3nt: TGTGCCTGGAGTTATACCGGGCCCTTAGCCCATGAGCAGTTCTTC
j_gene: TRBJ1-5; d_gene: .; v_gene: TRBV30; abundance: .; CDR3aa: CAWSLGPPGDQPQHF; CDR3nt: TGTGCCTGGAGTTTGGGACCCCCAGGGGATCAGCCCCAGCATTTT
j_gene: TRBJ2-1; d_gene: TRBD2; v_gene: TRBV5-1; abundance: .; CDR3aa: CASSLGLAGVDEQFF; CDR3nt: TGCGCCAGCAGCTTGGGGCTAGCGGGAGTCGATGAGCAGTTCTTC
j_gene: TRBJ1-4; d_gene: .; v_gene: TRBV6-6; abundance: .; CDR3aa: CASSYSTGTNEKLFF; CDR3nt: TGTGCCAGCAGTTACTCAACAGGAACTAATGAAAAACTGTTTTTT
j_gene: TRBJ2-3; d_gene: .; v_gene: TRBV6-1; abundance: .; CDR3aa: CASSEGSSLSTDTQYF; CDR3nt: TGTGCCAGCAGTGAAGGTAGTAGTCTAAGCACAGATACGCAGTATTTT
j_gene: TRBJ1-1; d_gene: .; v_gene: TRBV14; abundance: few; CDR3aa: CASSQGGRAFF; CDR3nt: TGTGCCAGCAGCCAGGGGGGCAGAGCTTTCTTT
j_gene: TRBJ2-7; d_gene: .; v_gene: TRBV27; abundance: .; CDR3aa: CASSLSGRGGNYEQYF; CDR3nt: TGTGCCAGCAGTTTATCGGGCAGGGGAGGCAACTACGAGCAGTACTTC
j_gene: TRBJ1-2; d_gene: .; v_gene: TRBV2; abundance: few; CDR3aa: CASSALQVNYGYTF; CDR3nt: TGTGCCAGCAGTGCCCTACAGGTTAACTATGGCTACACCTTC
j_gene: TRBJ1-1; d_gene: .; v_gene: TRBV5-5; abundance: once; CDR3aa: CASSLQGSITEAFF; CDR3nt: TGTGCCAGCAGCTTGCAGGGTTCGATCACTGAAGCTTTCTTT
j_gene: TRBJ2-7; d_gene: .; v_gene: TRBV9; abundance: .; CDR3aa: CASSVDSRGYEQYF; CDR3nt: TGTGCCAGCAGCGTAGACTCCAGGGGCTACGAGCAGTACTTC
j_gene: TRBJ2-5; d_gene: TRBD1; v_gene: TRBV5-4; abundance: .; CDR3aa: CASSLQGAGGETQYF; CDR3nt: TGTGCCAGCAGCCTACAGGGGGCGGGTGGGGAGACCCAGTACTTC
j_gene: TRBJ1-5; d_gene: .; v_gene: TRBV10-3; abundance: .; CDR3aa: CAISDYGEQPQHF; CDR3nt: TGTGCCATCAGTGATTACGGGGAGCAGCCCCAGCATTTT
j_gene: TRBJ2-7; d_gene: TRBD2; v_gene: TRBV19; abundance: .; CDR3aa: CASSTPGGEQYF; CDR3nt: TGTGCCAGTAGTACACCGGGGGGCGAGCAGTACTTC
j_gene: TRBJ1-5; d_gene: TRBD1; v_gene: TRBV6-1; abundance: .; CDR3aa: CASGQGQGGRPQHF; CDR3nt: TGTGCCAGCGGCCAAGGACAGGGGGGGCGGCCCCAGCATTTT
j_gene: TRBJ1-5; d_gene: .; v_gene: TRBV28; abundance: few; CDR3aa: CASRARGETNQPQHF; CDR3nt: TGTGCCAGCCGTGCCCGGGGTGAAACCAATCAGCCCCAGCATTTT
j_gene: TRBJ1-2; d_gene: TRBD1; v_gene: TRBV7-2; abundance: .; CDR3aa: CASSPDRGGYTF; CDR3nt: TGTGCCAGCAGCCCCGACAGGGGGGGCTACACCTTC